This entry lists 26 T cell receptor beta chains sequenced from one sample in a study of blood T cell repertoires in COVID-19. This table comes from immunoSEQ multiplex PCR, and its TCRdb copy is limited to in-frame clones, with some not included. The sample holds about 21,000 clones, about 88% seen once. The sequenced sample consisted of peripheral blood. These receptor sequences come from a human donor in a cohort sampled during active COVID-19.

V is TRBV6-6 and J is TRBJ2-7; TRBD2 aligns across 9 bases. Trimming cost V 2 bases and J 2 bases; bases outside gene matches: 4. This CDR3 comprises 15 residues. The germline V gene has CDR1 MNHNY and CDR2 SVGAGI (reference sequence). CDR3 protein: CASSYGGGGAYEQYF. The CDR3, as DNA: TGTGCCAGCAGTTACGGAGGCGGGGGGGCCTACGAGCAGTACTTC.

V usage is TRBV30 and J usage is TRBJ1-1, with D unclear. Germline CDR1 and CDR2: GTSNPN and SVGIG (reference sequence). V shed 4 bases and J shed 1 base, with 10 bases lying between them. This CDR3 region has 13 residues. CDR3 nucleotide sequence: TGTGCCTGGAATCAGACACGGAACACTGAAGCTTTCTTT. Translating gives CAWNQTRNTEAFF.

V usage is TRBV25-1 and J usage is TRBJ2-5, with D possibly matching TRBD1 (6 bases). With 0 bases removed from V and 5 bases from J, the gap between germline ends came to 10 bases. Germline assignment: CDR1 MGHDK and CDR2 SYGVNS. The CDR3 has 14 amino acids. The chain's CDR3 is CASSEYRTVETQYF. The CDR3 DNA reads TGTGCCAGCAGTGAATACAGGACAGTCGAGACCCAGTACTTC.

The chain is built from TRBV11-2 and TRBJ1-2; 8 nucleotides match TRBD1. Germline CDR1 SGHAT, CDR2 FQNNGV. The V gene end was trimmed by 2 bases and the J gene end by 6 bases; junction bases not matched to a gene: 2. The CDR3 has 13 residues. For the CDR3, the DNA is TGTGCCAGCAGCTTAACAGGGGGTAATGGCTACACCTTC. It encodes CASSLTGGNGYTF.

V usage is TRBV29-1 and J usage is TRBJ2-7; 9 nucleotides line up with TRBD1. The J segment lost 1 base and the V segment lost 6 bases, leaving 1 base of the junction unmatched. The germline V gene has CDR1 SQVTM and CDR2 ANQGSEA. This CDR3 is 12 amino acids long. The CDR3 bases are TGCAGCGTCGGACAGGGGTCCTACGAGCAGTACTTC. Its protein is CSVGQGSYEQYF.

The chain combines TRBV18 with TRBJ2-5; 10 nucleotides match TRBD2. Germline trimming cut 3 bases from V and 3 bases from J; bases unmatched to any gene: 7. The CDR3 has 16 residues. Looked up from germline, CDR1 is KGHSH and CDR2 is LQKENI. CDR3 loop: CASSPFRAGGKETQYF. DNA for the CDR3: TGTGCCAGCTCACCGTTTAGAGCGGGGGGGAAAGAGACCCAGTACTTC.

This chain connects TRBV25-1 to TRBJ2-7; 10 positions match TRBD2. The germline V gene encodes CDR1 MGHDK and CDR2 SYGVNS. The length of the CDR3 is 15 residues. The V segment lost 6 bases and the J segment 2 bases; nucleotides outside the gene matches: 7. CDR3: CASSLTSGETYEQYF. For the CDR3, the DNA is TGTGCCAGCAGCCTTACTAGCGGGGAGACCTACGAGCAGTACTTC.

This chain links TRBV7-9 with TRBJ2-5, with TRBD1 as a possible D gene (5 bases). Trimming shortened V by 1 base and J by 7 bases, and 10 bases separated the two germline ends. Germline CDR1 is SEHNR and CDR2 is FQNEAQ (reference sequence). The CDR3 length is 13 residues. CDR3: CASSLEGVGTQYF. For the CDR3, the DNA is TGTGCCAGCAGCTTAGAAGGGGTGGGGACCCAGTACTTC.

The rearrangement links TRBV5-6 to TRBJ1-4, with D unresolved. Trimming left V 1 base short and J 7 bases short, with 8 bases between. Per germline, CDR1 SGHDT and CDR2 YYEEEE. The length of the CDR3 is 13 residues. The CDR3 loop reads CASSLTGGEKLFF. CDR3 coding DNA: TGTGCCAGCAGCTTGACGGGAGGTGAAAAACTGTTTTTT.

The V gene is TRBV2, the J gene TRBJ1-2, with TRBD1 identical over 10 bases. Germline trimming cut 6 bases from V and 3 bases from J; bases unmatched to any gene: 4. The CDR3 loop spans 14 amino acids. Germline CDR1 SNHLY, CDR2 FYNNEI. In DNA form, the CDR3 reads TGTGCCAGCAGGTTAGGACAGGGGGACTATGGCTACACCTTC. It encodes CASRLGQGDYGYTF. The complete variable domain, with remaining parts taken from reference TRBV2 and TRBJ1-2, reads EPEVTQTPSHQVTQMGQEVILRCVPISNHLYFYWYRQILGQKVEFLVSFYNNEISEKSEIFDDQFSVERPDGSNFTLKIRSTKLEDSAMYFCASRLGQGDYGYTFGSGTRLTVV.

The V call is TRBV10-3, the J call TRBJ2-3, with D perhaps TRBD2 (6 bases). V lost 3 bases to trimming and J lost 1 base, with 11 bases between them. This CDR3 spans 15 amino acids. Germline V gene data show CDR1 as ENHRY and CDR2 as SYGVKD. In DNA, the CDR3 is TGTGCCATCAGTGATGGCGGGGCCCGCACAGATACGCAGTATTTT. Its protein is CAISDGGARTDTQYF.

This clone was seen a single time. The rearrangement uses TRBV7-8 and TRBJ1-2; 10 bases fit TRBD1. The V gene end was trimmed by 5 bases and the J gene end by 9 bases; junction bases not matched to a gene: 15. Germline V lookup: CDR1 SGHVS, CDR2 FQNEAQ. CDR3 length equals 16 residues. The DNA for the CDR3 is TGTGCCAGCAGCCGAGTGGGGGTTTGGGACAGGGGCAGCTACACCTTC. It is translated as CASSRVGVWDRGSYTF.

This chain links TRBV5-6 with TRBJ2-3; 12 bases map to TRBD2. Trimming at V came to 2 bases and at J to 0 bases, leaving 1 base not matched to a gene. The CDR3 consists of 16 residues. From germline, CDR1 is SGHDT and CDR2 YYEEEE. The CDR3 nucleotides read TGTGCCAGCAGCTTCACTAGCGGGGGGAGCACAGATACGCAGTATTTT. This translates into CASSFTSGGSTDTQYF. Filled out from reference TRBV5-6 and TRBJ2-3, the complete variable domain reads DAGVTQSPTHLIKTRGQQVTLRCSPKSGHDTVSWYQQALGQGPQFIFQYYEEEERQRGNFPDRFSGHQFPNYSSELNVNALLLGDSALYLCASSFTSGGSTDTQYFGPGTRLTVL.

CDR3 residues: CAWARDFQPWDSGNTIYF. As DNA, the CDR3 is TGTGCCTGGGCCAGGGACTTCCAACCTTGGGACTCTGGAAACACCATATATTTT. This sequence joins TRBV30 and TRBJ1-3; tentative D call: TRBD1 (5 bases). The CDR3 extends over 18 amino acids. V shed 5 bases and J shed 0 bases, with 23 bases lying between them. The germline V gene encodes CDR1 GTSNPN and CDR2 SVGIG (reference sequence).

This clone was observed a single time. V usage is TRBV7-3 and J usage is TRBJ2-4; TRBD1 agrees at 10 bases. Unmatched junction bases numbered 9, after V lost 5 bases and J lost 8 bases. The germline CDR1 and CDR2 sequences are SGHTA and FQGTGA. The CDR3 runs 15 residues. Here the CDR3 reads CASSVDRGLAYIQYF. The CDR3 nucleotides are TGTGCCAGCAGCGTAGACAGGGGGCTAGCGTACATTCAGTACTTC.

V and J are TRBV6-6 and TRBJ2-1, with D uncertain. Germline values: CDR1 MNHNY, CDR2 SVGAGI (reference sequence). Trimming took off 5 bases at V and 5 bases at J, with 10 bases between the two ends. The CDR3 contains 13 residues. CDR3 DNA: TGTGCCAGCAGTCTATCAGGAGACAATGAGCAGTTCTTC. It yields the protein CASSLSGDNEQFF.

The CDR3 DNA follows: TGCAGCGTTGAAGTTGCCGGGACAGGAGTCGCCGGGGAGCTGTTTTTT. Translated: CSVEVAGTGVAGELFF. The rearrangement links TRBV29-1 to TRBJ2-2, with TRBD1 matching over 8 bases. The J segment lost 6 bases and the V segment lost 1 base, leaving 10 bases of the junction unmatched. CDR1 and CDR2 (germline): SQVTM, ANQGSEA. CDR3 size: 16 residues.

V gene TRBV20-1 combines with J gene TRBJ2-7, with D maybe TRBD2 (5 bases). Between the trimmed V and J ends, which lost 3 bases and 6 bases, there was a span of 15 bases. The V gene's germline CDR1 is DFQATT and CDR2 SNEGSKA (reference sequence). The CDR3 consists of 13 residues. CDR3 region: CSASTGGGREQYF. The CDR3 nucleotides read TGCAGTGCTAGTACTGGCGGCGGGCGCGAGCAGTACTTC.

This sequence joins TRBV3-1 (or the pseudogene TRBV3-2) and TRBJ2-5; D might be TRBD1 (6 bases). V lost 4 bases and J 1 base, leaving 13 bases between the germline ends. CDR3 length: 15 residues. CDR1 and CDR2 (germline): LGHDT, YNNKEL (reference sequence). CDR3 residues: CASSRPGHIQETQYF. Written as DNA, the CDR3 is TGTGCCAGCAGCCGACCGGGACACATCCAAGAGACCCAGTACTTC.

The chain is built from TRBV10-3 and TRBJ1-1; 7 positions match TRBD1. From germline, CDR1 is ENHRY and CDR2 SYGVKD. The junction had 8 bases not matched to a gene; V was cut back by 10 bases and J by 0 bases. The CDR3 runs to 14 residues. CDR3 residues: CATKGTALNTEAFF. DNA for the CDR3: TGTGCCACCAAAGGGACAGCACTGAACACTGAAGCTTTCTTT.

The V and J genes are TRBV12-2 and TRBJ2-1; the DNA was not used to check the table's D call, TRBD2. TRBV12-2 is recorded as a pseudogene. The CDR3 spans 15 residues. CDR3 bases: TGTGCAAGTCGCCACGTACTAGCGGGGGGGAATGAGCAGTTCTTC. Encoded protein: CASRHVLAGGNEQFF.

This sequence joins TRBV7-6 and TRBJ2-2, with D possibly matching TRBD2 (5 bases). The germline gives CDR1 SGHVS, CDR2 FNYEAQ. This CDR3 comprises 14 residues. The V end lost 2 bases, the J end lost 1 base, and 5 bases lay between the germline ends. CDR3 sequence reads: CASSLSGNTGELFF. The CDR3 DNA is TGTGCCAGCAGCTTAAGCGGGAACACCGGGGAGCTGTTTTTT. Based on the CDR3 plus reference TRBV7-6 and TRBJ2-2, the full variable domain is GAGVSQSPRYKVTKRGQDVALRCDPISGHVSLYWYRQALGQGPEFLTYFNYEAQQDKSGLPNDRFSAERPEGSISTLTIQRTEQRDSAMYRCASSLSGNTGELFFGEGSRLTVL.

The V call is TRBV3-1 (or the pseudogene TRBV3-2), the J call TRBJ1-5, with TRBD1 identical over 7 bases. The germline CDR1 and CDR2 sequences are LGHDT and YNNKEL (reference sequence). V was clipped by 5 bases and J by 4 bases; unmatched bases: 5. The CDR3 contains 14 residues. The CDR3 reads CASSKQTGNQPQHF. The CDR3 DNA reads as TGTGCCAGCAGCAAACAGACAGGGAATCAGCCCCAGCATTTT.

This clone came up once. V and J are TRBV5-1 and TRBJ2-5; weak D call: TRBD1 (6 bases). The CDR3 consists of 14 residues. V lost 2 bases and J 5 bases, leaving 13 bases between the germline ends. The V gene's germline CDR1 is SGHRS and CDR2 YFSETQ. CDR3 sequence reads: CASSLQGFGETQYF. The DNA for the CDR3 is TGCGCCAGCAGCTTACAGGGCTTCGGGGAGACCCAGTACTTC.

Written as DNA, the CDR3 is TGTGCCAGCAGCGGAACAGGGGCCGCTGAAGCTTTCTTT. Translating gives CASSGTGAAEAFF. The V and J genes are TRBV9 and TRBJ1-1, with 7 bases aligning to TRBD1. V shed 3 bases, J shed 6 bases, and the junction held 5 bases outside the gene matches. CDR3 length: 13 residues. Germline V gene lookup returns CDR1 SGDLS and CDR2 YYNGEE. The variable domain in full, with the rest retrieved from reference TRBV9 and TRBJ1-1, is DSGVTQTPKHLITATGQRVTLRCSPRSGDLSVYWYQQSLDQGLQFLIQYYNGEERAKGNILERFSAQQFPDLHSELNLSSLELGDSALYFCASSGTGAAEAFFGQGTRLTVV.

This chain connects TRBV24-1 to TRBJ1-2; 7 nucleotides line up with TRBD1. In germline, CDR1 is KGHDR, CDR2 SFDVKD. CDR3 length: 14 residues. With V trimmed by 3 bases and J by 5 bases, 5 bases remained unmatched. CDR3 nucleotide sequence: TGTGCCACCAGTGATGGGACAGAGGCATATGGCTACACCTTC. This encodes CATSDGTEAYGYTF.